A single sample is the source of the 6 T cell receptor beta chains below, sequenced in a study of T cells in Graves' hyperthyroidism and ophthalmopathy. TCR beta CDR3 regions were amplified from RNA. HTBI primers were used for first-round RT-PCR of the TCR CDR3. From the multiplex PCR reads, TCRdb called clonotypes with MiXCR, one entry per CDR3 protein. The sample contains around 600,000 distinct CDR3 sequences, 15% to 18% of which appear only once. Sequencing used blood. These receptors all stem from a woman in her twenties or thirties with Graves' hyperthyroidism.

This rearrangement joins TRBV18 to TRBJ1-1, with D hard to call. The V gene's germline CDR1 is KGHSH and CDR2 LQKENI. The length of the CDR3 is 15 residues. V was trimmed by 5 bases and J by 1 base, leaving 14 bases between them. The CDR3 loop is CASSYRDLQNTEAFF. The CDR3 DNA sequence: TGTGCCAGCTCATACCGGGATTTACAGAACACTGAAGCTTTCTTT. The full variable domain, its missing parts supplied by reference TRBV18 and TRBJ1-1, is NAGVMQNPRHLVRRRGQEARLRCSPMKGHSHVYWYRQLPEEGLKFMVYLQKENIIDESGMPKERFSAEFPKEGPSILRIQQVVRGDSAAYFCASSYRDLQNTEAFFGQGTRLTVV.

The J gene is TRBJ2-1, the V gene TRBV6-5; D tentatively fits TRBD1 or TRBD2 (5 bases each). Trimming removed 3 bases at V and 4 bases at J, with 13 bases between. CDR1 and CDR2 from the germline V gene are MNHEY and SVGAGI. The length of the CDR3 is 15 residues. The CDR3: CASSYGGRNYNEQFF. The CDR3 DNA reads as TGTGCCAGCAGTTATGGGGGACGGAATTACAATGAGCAGTTCTTC.

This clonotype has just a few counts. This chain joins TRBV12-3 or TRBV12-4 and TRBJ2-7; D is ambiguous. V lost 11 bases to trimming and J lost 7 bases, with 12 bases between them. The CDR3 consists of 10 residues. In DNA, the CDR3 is TGTGCCCAGGTCGTGAGGGAGCAGTACTTC. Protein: CAQVVREQYF.

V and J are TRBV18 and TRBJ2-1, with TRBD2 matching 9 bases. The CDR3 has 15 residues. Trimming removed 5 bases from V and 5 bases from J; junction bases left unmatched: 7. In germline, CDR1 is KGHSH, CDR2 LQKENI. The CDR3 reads CASSFRLAADNEQFF. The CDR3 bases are TGTGCCAGCTCATTTCGACTAGCGGCAGACAATGAGCAGTTCTTC. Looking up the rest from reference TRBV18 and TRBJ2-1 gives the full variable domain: NAGVMQNPRHLVRRRGQEARLRCSPMKGHSHVYWYRQLPEEGLKFMVYLQKENIIDESGMPKERFSAEFPKEGPSILRIQQVVRGDSAAYFCASSFRLAADNEQFFGPGTRLTVL.

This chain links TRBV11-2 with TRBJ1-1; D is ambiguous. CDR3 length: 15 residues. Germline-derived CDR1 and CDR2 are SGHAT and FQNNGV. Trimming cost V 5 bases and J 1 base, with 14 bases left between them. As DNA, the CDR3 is TGTGCCAGCAGCCCAATGGCGGCAGGGAACACTGAAGCTTTCTTT. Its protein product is CASSPMAAGNTEAFF.

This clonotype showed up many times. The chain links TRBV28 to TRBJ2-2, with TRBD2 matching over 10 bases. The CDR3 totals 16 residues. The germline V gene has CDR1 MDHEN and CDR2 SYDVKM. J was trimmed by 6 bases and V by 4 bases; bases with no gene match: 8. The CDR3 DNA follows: TGTGCCAGCAGTTCCACTAGCGGGAATAATCCCGGGGAGCTGTTTTTT. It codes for CASSSTSGNNPGELFF. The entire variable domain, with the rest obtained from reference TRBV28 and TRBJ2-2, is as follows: DVKVTQSSRYLVKRTGEKVFLECVQDMDHENMFWYRQDPGLGLRLIYFSYDVKMKEKGDIPEGYSVSREKKERFSLILESASTNQTSMYLCASSSTSGNNPGELFFGEGSRLTVL.